The source of this TCR beta chain is a study of blood T cell repertoires in COVID-19. Concerning this clone: The germline gene is not matched at one end of the junction; a read error may be the cause.

Sequencing used immunoSEQ multiplex PCR; TCRdb keeps in-frame clones, though not all of them. The table has around 220,000 clones, 85% to 90% seen once; the top ten hold over 2%. The specimen was peripheral blood. This sequence originates from a woman aged 45-65 years with acute or convalescent COVID-19.

The CDR3 here is CASSIGTPSGNTIYF. Written as DNA, the CDR3 is TGTGCCAGTAGCATAGGGACACCTTCTGGAAACACCATATATTTT. The rearrangement links TRBV19 to TRBJ1-3; D is possibly TRBD1 (6 bases). Looked up from germline, CDR1 is LNHDA and CDR2 is SQIVND (reference sequence). The CDR3 is 15 amino acids.